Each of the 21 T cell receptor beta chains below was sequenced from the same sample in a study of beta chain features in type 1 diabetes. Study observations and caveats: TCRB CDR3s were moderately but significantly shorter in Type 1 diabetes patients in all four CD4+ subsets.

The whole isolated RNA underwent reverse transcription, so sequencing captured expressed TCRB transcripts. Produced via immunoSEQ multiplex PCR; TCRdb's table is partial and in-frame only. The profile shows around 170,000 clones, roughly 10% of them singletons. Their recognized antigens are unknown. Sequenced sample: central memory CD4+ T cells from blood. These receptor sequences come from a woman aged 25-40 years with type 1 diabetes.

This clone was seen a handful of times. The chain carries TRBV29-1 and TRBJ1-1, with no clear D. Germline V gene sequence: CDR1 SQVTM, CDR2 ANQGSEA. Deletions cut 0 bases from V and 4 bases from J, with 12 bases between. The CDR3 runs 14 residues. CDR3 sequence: CSVEDLFGSTEAFF. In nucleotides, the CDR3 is TGCAGCGTTGAAGATCTTTTTGGGAGCACTGAAGCTTTCTTT.

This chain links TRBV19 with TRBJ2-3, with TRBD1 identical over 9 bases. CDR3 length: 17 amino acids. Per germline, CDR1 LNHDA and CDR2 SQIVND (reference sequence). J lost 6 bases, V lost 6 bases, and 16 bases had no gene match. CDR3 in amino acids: CASRRPGQGRGADTQYF. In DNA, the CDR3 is TGTGCCAGTAGGCGGCCAGGACAGGGGCGGGGAGCGGATACGCAGTATTTT.

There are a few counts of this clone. CDR3 sequence reads: CASSVLTSDSTGELFF. CDR3 coding DNA: TGTGCCAGCAGTGTGCTGACTAGCGATTCGACCGGGGAGCTGTTTTTT. The chain combines TRBV25-1 with TRBJ2-2; 8 nucleotides line up with TRBD2. J gave up 5 bases and V 4 bases, and 9 bases lay outside the gene matches. The CDR3 runs 16 residues. Germline V gene data show CDR1 as MGHDK and CDR2 as SYGVNS.

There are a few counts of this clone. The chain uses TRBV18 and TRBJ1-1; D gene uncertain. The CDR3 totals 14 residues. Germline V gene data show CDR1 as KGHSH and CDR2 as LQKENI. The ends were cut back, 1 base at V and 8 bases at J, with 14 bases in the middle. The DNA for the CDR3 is TGTGCCAGCTCACCACGGTCAGAGGGAACCGAAGCTTTCTTT. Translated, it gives CASSPRSEGTEAFF. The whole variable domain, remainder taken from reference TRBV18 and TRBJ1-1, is NAGVMQNPRHLVRRRGQEARLRCSPMKGHSHVYWYRQLPEEGLKFMVYLQKENIIDESGMPKERFSAEFPKEGPSILRIQQVVRGDSAAYFCASSPRSEGTEAFFGQGTRLTVV.

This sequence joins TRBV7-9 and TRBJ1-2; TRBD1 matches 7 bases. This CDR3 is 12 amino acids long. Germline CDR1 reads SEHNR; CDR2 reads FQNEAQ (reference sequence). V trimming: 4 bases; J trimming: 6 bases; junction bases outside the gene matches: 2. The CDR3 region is CASSSGQDGYTF. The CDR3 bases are TGTGCCAGCAGCTCAGGACAGGATGGCTACACCTTC.

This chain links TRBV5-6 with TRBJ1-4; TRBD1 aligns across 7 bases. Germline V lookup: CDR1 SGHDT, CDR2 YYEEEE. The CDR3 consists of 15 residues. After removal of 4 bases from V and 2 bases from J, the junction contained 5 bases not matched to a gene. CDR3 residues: CASSQVTGTNEKLFF. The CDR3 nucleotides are TGTGCCAGCAGCCAAGTGACAGGGACTAATGAAAAACTGTTTTTT. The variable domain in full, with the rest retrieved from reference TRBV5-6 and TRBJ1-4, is DAGVTQSPTHLIKTRGQQVTLRCSPKSGHDTVSWYQQALGQGPQFIFQYYEEEERQRGNFPDRFSGHQFPNYSSELNVNALLLGDSALYLCASSQVTGTNEKLFFGSGTQLSVL.

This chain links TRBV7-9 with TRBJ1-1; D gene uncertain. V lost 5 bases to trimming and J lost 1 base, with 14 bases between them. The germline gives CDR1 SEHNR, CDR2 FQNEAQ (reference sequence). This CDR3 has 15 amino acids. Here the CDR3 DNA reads TGTGCCAGCAGCCTCTCTCTTGGGCCGAACACTGAAGCTTTCTTT. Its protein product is CASSLSLGPNTEAFF.

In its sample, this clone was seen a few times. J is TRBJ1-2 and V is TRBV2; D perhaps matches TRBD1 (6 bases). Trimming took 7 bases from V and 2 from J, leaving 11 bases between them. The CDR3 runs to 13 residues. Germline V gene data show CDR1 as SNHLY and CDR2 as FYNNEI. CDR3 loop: CASTRDTNYGYTF. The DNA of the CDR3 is TGTGCCAGCACCCGGGACACGAACTATGGCTACACCTTC.

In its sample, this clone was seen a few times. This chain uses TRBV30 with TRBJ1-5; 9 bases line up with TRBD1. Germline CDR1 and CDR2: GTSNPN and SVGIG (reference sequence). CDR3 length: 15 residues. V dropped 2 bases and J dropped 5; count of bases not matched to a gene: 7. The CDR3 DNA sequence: TGTGCCTGGAGTCCCCGGGACAGGGACTATCAGCCCCAGCATTTT. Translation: CAWSPRDRDYQPQHF.

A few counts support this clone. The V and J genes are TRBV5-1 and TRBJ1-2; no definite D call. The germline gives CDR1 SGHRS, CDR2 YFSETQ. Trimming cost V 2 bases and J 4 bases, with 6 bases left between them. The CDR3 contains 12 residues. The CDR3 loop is CASSFDTYGYTF. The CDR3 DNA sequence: TGCGCCAGCAGCTTCGACACCTATGGCTACACCTTC.

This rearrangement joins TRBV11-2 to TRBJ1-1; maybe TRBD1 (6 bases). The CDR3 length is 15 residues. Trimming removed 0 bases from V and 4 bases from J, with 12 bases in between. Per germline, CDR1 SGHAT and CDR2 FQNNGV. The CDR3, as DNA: TGTGCCAGCAGCTTAGATCAGGGGCGCGTCACTGAAGCTTTCTTT. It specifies CASSLDQGRVTEAFF.

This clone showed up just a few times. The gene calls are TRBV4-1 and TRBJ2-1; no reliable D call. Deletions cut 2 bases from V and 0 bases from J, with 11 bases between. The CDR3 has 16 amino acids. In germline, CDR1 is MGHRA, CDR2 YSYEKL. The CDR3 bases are TGCGCCAGCAGCCAAAGCGCGGTGAGCTCCTACAATGAGCAGTTCTTC. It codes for CASSQSAVSSYNEQFF.

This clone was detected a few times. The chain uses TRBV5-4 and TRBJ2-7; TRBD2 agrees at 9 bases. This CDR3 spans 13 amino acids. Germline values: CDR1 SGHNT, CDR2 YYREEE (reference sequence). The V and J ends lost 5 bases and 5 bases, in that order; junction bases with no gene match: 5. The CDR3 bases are TGTGCCAGCAGGGCGGGACTAGCTGACGAGCAGTACTTC. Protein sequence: CASRAGLADEQYF.

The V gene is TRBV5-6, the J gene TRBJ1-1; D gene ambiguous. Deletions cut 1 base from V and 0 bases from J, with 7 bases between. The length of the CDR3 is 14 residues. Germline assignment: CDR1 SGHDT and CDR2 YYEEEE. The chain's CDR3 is CASSLTRLNTEAFF. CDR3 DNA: TGTGCCAGCAGCTTGACACGTTTGAACACTGAAGCTTTCTTT.

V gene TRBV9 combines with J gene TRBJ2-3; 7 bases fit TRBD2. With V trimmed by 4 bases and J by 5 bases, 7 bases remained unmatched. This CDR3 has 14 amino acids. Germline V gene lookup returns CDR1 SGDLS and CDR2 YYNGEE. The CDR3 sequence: CASSPEIAGDTQYF. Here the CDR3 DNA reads TGTGCCAGCAGCCCGGAAATAGCGGGAGATACGCAGTATTTT.

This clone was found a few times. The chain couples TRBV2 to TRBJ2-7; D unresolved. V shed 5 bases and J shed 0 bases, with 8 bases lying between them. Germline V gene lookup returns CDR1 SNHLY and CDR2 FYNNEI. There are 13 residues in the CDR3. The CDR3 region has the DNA TGTGCCAGCAGTCTGACATACTCCTACGAGCAGTACTTC. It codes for CASSLTYSYEQYF.

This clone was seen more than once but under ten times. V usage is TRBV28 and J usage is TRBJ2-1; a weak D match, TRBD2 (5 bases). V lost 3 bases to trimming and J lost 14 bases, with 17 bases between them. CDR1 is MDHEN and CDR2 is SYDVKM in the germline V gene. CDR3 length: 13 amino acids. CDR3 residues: CASSFLNGVGEFF. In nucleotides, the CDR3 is TGTGCCAGCAGTTTTCTCAACGGGGTCGGTGAGTTCTTC.

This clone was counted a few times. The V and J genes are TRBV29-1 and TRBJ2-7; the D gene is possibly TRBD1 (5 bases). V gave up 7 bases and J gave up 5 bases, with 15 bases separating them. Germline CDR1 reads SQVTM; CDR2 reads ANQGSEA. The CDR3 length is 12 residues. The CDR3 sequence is CSGLLTGNEQYF. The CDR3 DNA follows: TGCAGCGGACTCCTAACAGGTAACGAGCAGTACTTC.

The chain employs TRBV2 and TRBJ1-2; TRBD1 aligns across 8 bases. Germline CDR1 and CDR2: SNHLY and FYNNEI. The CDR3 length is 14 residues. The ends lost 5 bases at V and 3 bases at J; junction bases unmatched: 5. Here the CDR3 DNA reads TGTGCCAGCAGTCCCGGGACAGGTTACTATGGCTACACCTTC. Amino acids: CASSPGTGYYGYTF.

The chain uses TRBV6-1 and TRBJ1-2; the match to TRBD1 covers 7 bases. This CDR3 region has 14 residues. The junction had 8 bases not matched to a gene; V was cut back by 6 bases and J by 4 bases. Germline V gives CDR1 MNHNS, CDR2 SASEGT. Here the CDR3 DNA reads TGTGCCAGCAGGTTTCAGGGGGTCCTCTATGGCTACACCTTC. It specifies CASRFQGVLYGYTF.

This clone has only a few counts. The chain's CDR3 is CASSFLRAGYEQYF. The CDR3 DNA follows: TGTGCCAGCAGTTTTTTGAGGGCGGGCTACGAGCAGTACTTC. V usage is TRBV28 and J usage is TRBJ2-7; D may be TRBD2 (5 bases). Trimming took off 3 bases at V and 3 bases at J, with 12 bases between the two ends. This CDR3 is built from 14 residues. Germline V gives CDR1 MDHEN, CDR2 SYDVKM.